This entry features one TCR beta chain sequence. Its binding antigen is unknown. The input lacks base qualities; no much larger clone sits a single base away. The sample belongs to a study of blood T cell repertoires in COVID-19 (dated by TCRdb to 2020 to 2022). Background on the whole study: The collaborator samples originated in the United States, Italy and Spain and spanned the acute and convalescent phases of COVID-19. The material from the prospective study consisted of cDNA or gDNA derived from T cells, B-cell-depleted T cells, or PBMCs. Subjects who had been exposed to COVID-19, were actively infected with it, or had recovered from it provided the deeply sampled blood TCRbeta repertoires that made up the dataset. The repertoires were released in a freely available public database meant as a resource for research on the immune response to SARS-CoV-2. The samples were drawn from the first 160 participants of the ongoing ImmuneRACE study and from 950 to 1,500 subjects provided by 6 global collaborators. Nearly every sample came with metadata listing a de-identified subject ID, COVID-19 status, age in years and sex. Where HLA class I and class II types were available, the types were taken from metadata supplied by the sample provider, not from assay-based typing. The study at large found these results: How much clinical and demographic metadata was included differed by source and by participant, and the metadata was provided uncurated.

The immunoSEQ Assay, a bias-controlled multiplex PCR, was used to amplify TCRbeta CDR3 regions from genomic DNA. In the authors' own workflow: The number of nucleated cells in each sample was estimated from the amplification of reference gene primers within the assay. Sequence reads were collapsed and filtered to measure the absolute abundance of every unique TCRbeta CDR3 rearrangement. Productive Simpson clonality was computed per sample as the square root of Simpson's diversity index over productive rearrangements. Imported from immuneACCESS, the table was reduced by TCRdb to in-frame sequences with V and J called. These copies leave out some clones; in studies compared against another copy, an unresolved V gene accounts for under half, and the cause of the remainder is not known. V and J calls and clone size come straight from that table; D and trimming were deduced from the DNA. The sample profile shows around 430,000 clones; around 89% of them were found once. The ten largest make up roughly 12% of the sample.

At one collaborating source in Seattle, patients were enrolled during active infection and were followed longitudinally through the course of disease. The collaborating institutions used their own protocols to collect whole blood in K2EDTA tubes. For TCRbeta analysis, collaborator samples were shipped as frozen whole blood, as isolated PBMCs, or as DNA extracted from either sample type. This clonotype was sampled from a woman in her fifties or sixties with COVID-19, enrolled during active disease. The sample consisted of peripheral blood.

The base sequence is TGTGCCAGCAGCCCTCTCACAGGGCATGGCTACACCTTC. The encoded protein is CASSPLTGHGYTF. The chain couples TRBV7-9 to TRBJ1-2; possibly the D gene is TRBD1, per 6 matching bases. For CDR1 and CDR2, the germline V gene (reference sequence) lists SEHNR and FQNEAQ. V sheds 5 bases and J sheds 6 bases, leaving 13 bases between their ends. The CDR3, from cysteine to phenylalanine, totals 13 residues. Just CDR3 DNA is preserved here, 39 bases in frame from base 1.